Listed here are 18 T cell receptor beta chains from one sample, sequenced in a study of Graves' ophthalmopathy and Graves' hyperthyroidism. Amplified TCR beta CDR3 regions were obtained using RNA transcripts as template. HTBI-primed first-round RT-PCR preceded second-round multiplex PCR. TCRdb processed the multiplex PCR reads anew with MiXCR; each CDR3 protein has one entry. This repertoire shows more than 550,000 distinct CDR3 sequences, 35% to 50% found once; its top ten account for around 3%. Sequenced material: peripheral blood. Source of these receptors: an adult man with Graves' ophthalmopathy.

The V and J genes are TRBV15 and TRBJ1-2, with TRBD1 matching 8 bases. The CDR3 sequence is 16 residues long. J was trimmed by 5 bases and V by 5 bases; bases with no gene match: 13. From germline, CDR1 is LNHNV and CDR2 YYDKDF (reference sequence). CDR3 coding DNA: TGTGCCACCAGCCTCGGACAGGGAGGTATGGGATATGGCTACACCTTC. Translated: CATSLGQGGMGYGYTF.

This clonotype has a count of ten or more. The rearrangement joins TRBV29-1 to TRBJ2-7, with 8 bases matching TRBD1. The length of the CDR3 is 12 residues. V lost 7 bases to trimming and J lost 5 bases; unmatched junction nucleotides: 7. In germline, CDR1 is SQVTM, CDR2 ANQGSEA. CDR3 loop: CSARDRPNEQYF. As DNA, the CDR3 is TGCAGCGCCCGGGACAGGCCGAACGAGCAGTACTTC.

There are a few counts of this clonotype. The chain is built from TRBV7-8 and TRBJ1-2; 8 positions agree with TRBD1. CDR1 and CDR2 from the germline V gene are SGHVS and FQNEAQ. Losses at the gene ends were 1 base for V and 7 bases for J; bases not matched to a gene: 2. This CDR3 is built from 13 residues. DNA for the CDR3: TGTGCCAGCAGCTTAGACAGGGGGGGTGGCTACACCTTC. It translates to CASSLDRGGGYTF.

The J gene is TRBJ2-2, the V gene TRBV12-5; 8 bases agree with TRBD2. CDR3 length equals 18 residues. J gave up 9 bases and V 2 bases, and 17 bases lay outside the gene matches. Germline assignment: CDR1 LGHNT and CDR2 FRNRAP. The chain's CDR3 is CASGLQVSQRERVWELFF. Written as DNA, the CDR3 is TGTGCTAGTGGTTTGCAGGTCTCCCAGCGGGAGAGGGTGTGGGAGCTGTTTTTT.

In its sample, this clonotype was seen many times. The chain joins TRBV7-3 to TRBJ1-6, with D possibly matching TRBD1 (5 bases). CDR3 length equals 15 residues. The germline V gene has CDR1 SGHTA and CDR2 FQGTGA. V lost 5 bases and J lost 7, with 15 bases in between. This CDR3 is CASSEGVWRNSPLHF. CDR3 DNA sequence: TGTGCCAGCAGCGAAGGGGTCTGGCGAAATTCACCCCTCCACTTT. Full variable domain (outside the CDR3, taken from reference TRBV7-3 and TRBJ1-6): GAGVSQTPSNKVTEKGKYVELRCDPISGHTALYWYRQSLGQGPEFLIYFQGTGAADDSGLPNDRFFAVRPEGSVSTLKIQRTERGDSAVYLCASSEGVWRNSPLHFGNGTRLTVT.

This chain links TRBV11-2 with TRBJ1-2, with TRBD1 identical over 8 bases. CDR3 length: 15 amino acids. The trim removed 4 bases at V and 0 bases at J, leaving 4 bases unmatched. Per the germline V gene, CDR1 is SGHAT and CDR2 is FQNNGV. The CDR3 DNA reads as TGTGCCAGCAGCTCCTTGACAGGGGCTAACTATGGCTACACCTTC. Its protein product is CASSSLTGANYGYTF.

Ten or more counts support this clonotype. V usage is TRBV9 and J usage is TRBJ1-5; TRBD1 aligns across 7 bases. Germline V CDR1 and CDR2: SGDLS, YYNGEE. CDR3 length: 14 residues. With 5 bases clipped from V and 6 bases from J, the junction kept 8 bases outside the gene matches. CDR3 DNA: TGTGCCAGCAGTCCAGGGGGTCTGGGTCAGCCCCAGCATTTT. Translated: CASSPGGLGQPQHF.

This chain connects TRBV7-8 to TRBJ2-7; perhaps TRBD2 as D (6 bases). The CDR3 consists of 15 residues. Trimming took 5 bases from V and 6 from J, leaving 20 bases between them. The germline V gene encodes CDR1 SGHVS and CDR2 FQNEAQ. The CDR3 coding sequence is TGTGCCAGCAGCCCGGAGCTGGGACTCCATGGCGAGCAGTACTTC. As protein: CASSPELGLHGEQYF.

Regarding this clonotype: This sequence may be a read error, since a much larger clone differs from it by one base. The chain employs TRBV19 and TRBJ1-1; D remains unclear. Germline CDR1 LNHDA, CDR2 SQIVND (reference sequence). This CDR3 contains 15 residues. The CDR3 nucleotides are TGTGCCAGTGGTATCCGACGGGCGTTGCCCACTGAAGCTTTCTTT. Translating gives CASGIRRALPTEAFF.

This clonotype was counted ten times or more. The chain recombines TRBV7-2 with TRBJ2-7; 10 bases map to TRBD2. CDR1 and CDR2 from the germline V gene are SGHTA and FQGNSA. The CDR3 has 15 amino acids. The trim removed 5 bases at V and 4 bases at J, leaving 8 bases unmatched. The CDR3 region is CASSREVTSGYEQYF. The DNA of the CDR3 is TGTGCCAGCAGCCGCGAAGTGACTAGCGGGTACGAGCAGTACTTC.

This clonotype was detected a few times. The chain employs TRBV20-1 and TRBJ2-7; D call uncertain. Germline loops: CDR1 DFQATT, CDR2 SNEGSKA (reference sequence). The CDR3 spans 16 residues. V lost 0 bases and J lost 2, with 17 bases in between. The CDR3 nucleotides read TGCAGTGCTAGAGATCGTAATAGACGTCCTACCTACGAGCAGTACTTC. Translation: CSARDRNRRPTYEQYF.

Notes on this clonotype: The junction and the germline gene differ at one end; a read error may be behind it. The CDR3 nucleotides are TGTGCCAGCAGTAATACCCGCACGACAGCCAATGAGCAGTTCTTC. The encoded protein is CASSNTRTTANEQFF. The rearrangement uses TRBV24-1 and TRBJ2-7; D possibly corresponds to TRBD1 (5 bases). The last part of the DNA fits TRBJ2-1 better; the J call may be wrong. Germline loops: CDR1 KGHDR, CDR2 SFDVKD. CDR3 length equals 15 residues.

In regard to this clonotype: The conserved phenylalanine or tryptophan normally closing the CDR3 is absent here, so this likely arose from a read error. J is TRBJ2-5 and V is TRBV12-5; D perhaps matches TRBD1 (6 bases). Germline CDR1 LGHNT, CDR2 FRNRAP. V was trimmed by 4 bases and J by 7 bases, leaving 19 bases between them. The CDR3 length is 15 residues. The DNA for the CDR3 is TGTGCTAGTGGTTCCAACTTACAGGGTCGCGGGACCCAGTACCTC. Its translation: CASGSNLQGRGTQYL.

For this clonotype: This may come from a read error, since a much larger clone is one base off. The chain is built from TRBV19 and TRBJ2-2; no firm D call. CDR3 size: 14 residues. V was cut by 3 bases and J by 7 bases, with 12 bases left in between. Germline V gives CDR1 LNHDA, CDR2 SQIVND (reference sequence). The CDR3 reads CASSIGQLIGELFF. The CDR3 DNA reads as TGTGCCAGTAGTATTGGGCAGCTCATCGGGGAGCTGTTTTTT.

This clonotype was found many times. V gene TRBV20-1 combines with J gene TRBJ2-7; a weak D match, TRBD2 (7 bases). The CDR3 has 12 residues. Trimming stripped 7 bases from V and 7 bases from J, with 17 bases between. Germline-derived CDR1 and CDR2 are DFQATT and SNEGSKA (reference sequence). The CDR3 loop reads CSEGGVLGEQYF. CDR3 nucleotide sequence: TGCAGTGAGGGGGGGGTGTTGGGTGAGCAGTACTTC.

In this sample, this clonotype turned up many times. This chain connects TRBV10-3 to TRBJ1-2; D is perhaps TRBD1 (6 bases). V was cut by 7 bases and J by 2 bases, with 17 bases left in between. This CDR3 is built from 15 residues. CDR1 and CDR2 (germline): ENHRY, SYGVKD. Written as DNA, the CDR3 is TGTGCCATCACTAGGACAGCCGTGGCGAACTATGGCTACACCTTC. Protein sequence: CAITRTAVANYGYTF.

The chain combines TRBV29-1 with TRBJ1-1, with a tentative D call TRBD1 (5 bases). This CDR3 has 11 residues. Trimming removed 7 bases from V and 11 bases from J, with 17 bases in between. Germline assignment: CDR1 SQVTM and CDR2 ANQGSEA. DNA for the CDR3: TGCAGCGCGAGGGGTTTATTATGGGCTTTCTTT. The encoded protein is CSARGLLWAFF.

This clonotype was seen many times. The chain employs TRBV19 and TRBJ1-1; the D gene is possibly TRBD1 (6 bases). Germline V gene lookup returns CDR1 LNHDA and CDR2 SQIVND (reference sequence). Trimming shortened V by 7 bases and J by 4 bases, and 13 bases separated the two germline ends. This CDR3 is built from 13 residues. The CDR3 here is CASIPRGFTEAFF. The CDR3 DNA sequence: TGTGCCAGTATTCCGAGGGGGTTCACTGAAGCTTTCTTT.